This T cell receptor beta chain was recovered during a study of neoadjuvant anti-PD-1 for oral cavity cancer. Regarding time point: after neoadjuvant nivolumab, at surgical resection. Per germline, CDR1 SGHRS and CDR2 YFSETQ. This CDR3 is built from 15 residues. The ends were cut back, 3 bases at V and 2 bases at J, with 15 bases in the middle. Method: immunoSEQ multiplex PCR; TCRdb's copy keeps in-frame clones and lacks some. The sample lists under 15,000 clones, about 70% occurring once. The starting material was PBMCs, obtained after nivolumab (anti-PD-1) treatment. The TCR comes from a person aged 40 to 85 with oral cavity squamous cell carcinoma. The gene calls are TRBV5-1 and TRBJ2-7, with D possibly being TRBD1 or TRBD2 (5 bases each). CDR3 sequence reads: CASSSPGTGTYEQYF. CDR3 DNA: TGCGCCAGCAGCTCCCCCGGGACGGGTACCTACGAGCAGTACTTC.